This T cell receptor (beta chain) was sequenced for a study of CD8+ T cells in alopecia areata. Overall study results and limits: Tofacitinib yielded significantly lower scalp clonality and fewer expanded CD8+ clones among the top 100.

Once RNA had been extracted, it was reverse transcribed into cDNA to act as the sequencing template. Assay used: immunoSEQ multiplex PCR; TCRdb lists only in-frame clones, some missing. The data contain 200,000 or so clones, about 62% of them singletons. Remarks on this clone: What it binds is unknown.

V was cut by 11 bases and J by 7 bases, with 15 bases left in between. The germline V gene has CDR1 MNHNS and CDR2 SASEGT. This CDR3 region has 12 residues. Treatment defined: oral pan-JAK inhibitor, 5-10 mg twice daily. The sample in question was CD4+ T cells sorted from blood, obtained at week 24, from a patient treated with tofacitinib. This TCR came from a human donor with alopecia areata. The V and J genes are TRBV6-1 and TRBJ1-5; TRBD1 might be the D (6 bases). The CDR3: CAGNRAGQPQHF. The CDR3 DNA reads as TGTGCCGGCAACAGGGCTGGCCAGCCCCAGCATTTT.